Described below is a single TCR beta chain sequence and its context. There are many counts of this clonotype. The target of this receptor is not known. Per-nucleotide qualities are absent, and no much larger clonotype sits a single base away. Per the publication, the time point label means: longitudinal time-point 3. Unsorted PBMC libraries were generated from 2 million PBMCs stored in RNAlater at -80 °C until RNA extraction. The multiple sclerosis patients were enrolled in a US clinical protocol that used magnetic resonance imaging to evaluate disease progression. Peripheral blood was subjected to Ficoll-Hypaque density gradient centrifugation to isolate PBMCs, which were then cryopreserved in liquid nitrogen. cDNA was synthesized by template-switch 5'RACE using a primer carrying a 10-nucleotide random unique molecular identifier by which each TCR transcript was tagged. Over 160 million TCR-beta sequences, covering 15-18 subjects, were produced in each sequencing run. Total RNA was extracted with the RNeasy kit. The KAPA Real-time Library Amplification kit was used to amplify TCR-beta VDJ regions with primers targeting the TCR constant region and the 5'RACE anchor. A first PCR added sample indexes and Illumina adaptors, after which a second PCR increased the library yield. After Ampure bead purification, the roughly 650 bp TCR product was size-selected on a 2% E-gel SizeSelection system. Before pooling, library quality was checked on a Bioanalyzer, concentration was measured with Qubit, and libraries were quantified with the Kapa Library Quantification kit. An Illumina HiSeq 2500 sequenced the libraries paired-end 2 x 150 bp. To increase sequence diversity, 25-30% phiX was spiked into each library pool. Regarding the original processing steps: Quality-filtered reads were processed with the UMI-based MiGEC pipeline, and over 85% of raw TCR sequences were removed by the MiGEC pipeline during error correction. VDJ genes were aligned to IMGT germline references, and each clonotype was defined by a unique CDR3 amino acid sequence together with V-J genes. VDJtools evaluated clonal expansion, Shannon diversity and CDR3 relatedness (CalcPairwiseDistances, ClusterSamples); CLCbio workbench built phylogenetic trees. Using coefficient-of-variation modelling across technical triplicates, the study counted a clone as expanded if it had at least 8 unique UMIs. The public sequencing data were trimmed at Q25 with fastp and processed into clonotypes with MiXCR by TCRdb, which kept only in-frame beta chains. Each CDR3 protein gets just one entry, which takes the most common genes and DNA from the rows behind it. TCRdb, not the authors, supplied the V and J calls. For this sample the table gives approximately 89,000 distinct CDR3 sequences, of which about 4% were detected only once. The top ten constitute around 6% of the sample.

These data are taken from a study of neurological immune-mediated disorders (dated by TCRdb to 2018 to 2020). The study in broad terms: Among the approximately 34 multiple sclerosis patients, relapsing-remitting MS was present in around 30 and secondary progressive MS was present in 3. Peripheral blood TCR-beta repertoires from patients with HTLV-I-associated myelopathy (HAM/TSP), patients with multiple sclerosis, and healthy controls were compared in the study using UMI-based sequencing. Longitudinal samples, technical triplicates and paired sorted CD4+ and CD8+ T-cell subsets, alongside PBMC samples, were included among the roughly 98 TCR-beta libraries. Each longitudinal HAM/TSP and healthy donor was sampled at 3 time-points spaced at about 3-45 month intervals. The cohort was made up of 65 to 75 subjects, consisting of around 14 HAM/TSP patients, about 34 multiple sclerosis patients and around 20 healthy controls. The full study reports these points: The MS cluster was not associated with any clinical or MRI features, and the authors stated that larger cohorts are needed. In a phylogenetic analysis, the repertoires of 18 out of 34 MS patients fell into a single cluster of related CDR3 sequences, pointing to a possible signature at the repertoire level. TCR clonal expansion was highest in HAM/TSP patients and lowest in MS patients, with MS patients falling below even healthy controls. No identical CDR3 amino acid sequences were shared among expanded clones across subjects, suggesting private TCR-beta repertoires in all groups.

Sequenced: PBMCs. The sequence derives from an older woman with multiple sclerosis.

CDR3 sequence: CSAGGLDTEAFF. The nucleotide sequence reads TGCAGTGCTGGGGGCCTTGACACTGAAGCTTTCTTT. The sequence is built from TRBV20-1 and TRBJ1-1; the D region possibly corresponds to TRBD1 (6 bases align). CDR1 and CDR2 are read off the germline V gene (reference sequence) as DFQATT and SNEGSKA. There are 12 amino acids in the CDR3, from cysteine to phenylalanine inclusive. Of the read, only the CDR3 DNA is kept; its 36 bases are in frame from base 1. Deletion took 5 bases off V and 3 bases off J, with a span of 10 bases between the germline ends.